The 22 T cell receptor beta chains presented below share a single source sample, sequenced in a study of beta chain features in type 1 diabetes. Of the isolated RNA, all was reverse transcribed, and so the sequenced material was expressed TCRB transcripts. The method was immunoSEQ multiplex PCR; TCRdb's version includes in-frame clones alone and lacks a portion of them. The sample holds roughly 610,000 clones, less than 20% seen once. The sample consisted of naive CD4+ T cells from blood. Receptors were obtained from a man between 18 and 29 years old in good health.

V is TRBV10-3 and J is TRBJ2-7; 7 nucleotides line up with TRBD1. Trimming at V came to 6 bases and at J to 0 bases, leaving 8 bases not matched to a gene. The CDR3 totals 15 residues. Germline CDR1 ENHRY, CDR2 SYGVKD. CDR3 DNA sequence: TGTGCCATCAGCCCCAACAGGGGCTCCTCCTACGAGCAGTACTTC. This codes for CAISPNRGSSYEQYF.

The V and J genes are TRBV9 and TRBJ1-1; no definite D call. CDR3 length: 13 residues. Germline assignment: CDR1 SGDLS and CDR2 YYNGEE. Deletions cut 2 bases from V and 3 bases from J, with 8 bases between. CDR3 DNA sequence: TGTGCCAGCAGCGTTACAGCTTACACTGAAGCTTTCTTT. This translates into CASSVTAYTEAFF. The entire variable domain, with the rest obtained from reference TRBV9 and TRBJ1-1, is as follows: DSGVTQTPKHLITATGQRVTLRCSPRSGDLSVYWYQQSLDQGLQFLIQYYNGEERAKGNILERFSAQQFPDLHSELNLSSLELGDSALYFCASSVTAYTEAFFGQGTRLTVV.

This clone has more than one count but fewer than ten. V is TRBV30 and J is TRBJ2-5, with D perhaps TRBD2 (5 bases). Gene TRBJ2-7 matches the end of the DNA better, so the J call may be wrong. The CDR3 totals 14 residues. Germline values: CDR1 GTSNPN, CDR2 SVGIG (reference sequence). The CDR3 region has the DNA TGTGCCTGGAGCCCATTGGGGAGCTCCTACGAGCAGTACTTC. Protein product: CAWSPLGSSYEQYF.

A few counts support this clone. The sample contains more than one DNA sequence encoding this CDR3. The chain is built from TRBV18 and TRBJ1-1; D unclear. CDR1 KGHSH and CDR2 LQKENI come from the germline V gene. Trimming pared 1 base from V and 0 bases from J, leaving 6 bases between. This CDR3 spans 14 amino acids. The CDR3 region has the DNA TGTGCCAGCTCACCACAGTCTATGAACACTGAAGCTTTCTTT. This translates into CASSPQSMNTEAFF.

This clone was observed a few times. The gene calls are TRBV28 and TRBJ2-1; D call uncertain. The CDR3 spans 14 residues. Germline V gives CDR1 MDHEN, CDR2 SYDVKM. The V end was cut by 2 bases, the J end by 4 bases, with 9 bases between. The CDR3 is CASSLGRWYNEQFF. The DNA for the CDR3 is TGTGCCAGCAGTTTAGGGCGGTGGTACAATGAGCAGTTCTTC.

Only a few counts were recorded for this clone. V is TRBV12-5 and J is TRBJ2-1; 7 bases are shared with TRBD1. The ends lost 6 bases at V and 10 bases at J; junction bases unmatched: 9. The CDR3 runs 13 residues. Germline V gene data show CDR1 as LGHNT and CDR2 as FRNRAP. Here the CDR3 reads CASGLQGRGEQFF. For the CDR3, the DNA is TGTGCTAGTGGCCTACAGGGGCGAGGGGAGCAGTTCTTC.

A word on this clone: The same CDR3 is also encoded by other DNA sequences in this sample. The J gene is TRBJ2-1, the V gene TRBV5-1; 12 nucleotides match TRBD2. Germline assignment: CDR1 SGHRS and CDR2 YFSETQ. This CDR3 region has 15 residues. Trimming at V came to 0 bases and at J to 7 bases, leaving 2 bases not matched to a gene. As DNA, the CDR3 is TGCGCCAGCAGCTTGGGACTAGCGGGGGTAAATGAGCAGTTCTTC. Protein sequence: CASSLGLAGVNEQFF.

The V and J genes are TRBV19 and TRBJ2-5; D possibly corresponds to TRBD1 (6 bases). This CDR3 contains 14 residues. The germline V and J ends were trimmed by 2 bases and 5 bases, with 12 bases remaining between them. The germline CDR1 and CDR2 sequences are LNHDA and SQIVND (reference sequence). CDR3: CASSIQGRWETQYF. The CDR3 bases are TGTGCCAGTAGTATACAGGGGCGGTGGGAGACCCAGTACTTC.

Remarks on this clone: One junction end disagrees with the germline gene, perhaps due to a read error. The genes are TRBV5-4 and TRBJ2-3, with D perhaps TRBD2 (6 bases). This CDR3 spans 14 amino acids. Germline V gives CDR1 SGHNT, CDR2 YYREEE (reference sequence). In DNA, the CDR3 is TGCGCCAGCAGCTGGGGACTTCGCACAGATACGCAGTATTTT. This translates into CASSWGLRTDTQYF.

In its sample, this clone was seen a few times. CDR3 protein: CASSLGRRGGWNQPQHF. The DNA of the CDR3 is TGTGCCAGCAGCTTGGGTCGGAGAGGGGGTTGGAATCAGCCCCAGCATTTT. The chain employs TRBV5-6 and TRBJ1-5, with D perhaps TRBD1 (6 bases). Per germline, CDR1 SGHDT and CDR2 YYEEEE. The CDR3 has 17 amino acids. The V and J ends lost 0 bases and 4 bases respectively, with 17 bases between them.

This clone was seen a few times. The junction shows a germline mismatch at one end, possibly a read error. The gene calls are TRBV6-1 and TRBJ1-5, with TRBD1 matching 7 bases. There are 17 residues in the CDR3. From germline, CDR1 is MNHNS and CDR2 SASEGT. The CDR3 is CASRDWVRGRSNQPQHF. In DNA, the CDR3 is TGTGCCAGCCGTGATTGGGTTAGGGGGCGAAGCAATCAGCCCCAGCATTTT.

This clone occurred a few times. This chain connects TRBV9 to TRBJ2-6, with D unresolved. CDR3 size: 17 residues. Trimming cost V 0 bases and J 1 base, with 11 bases left between them. Germline V gene data show CDR1 as SGDLS and CDR2 as YYNGEE. CDR3 residues: CASSVALLGSGANVLTF. The CDR3 DNA reads TGTGCCAGCAGCGTAGCCCTTCTGGGTTCTGGGGCCAACGTCCTGACTTTC.

This clone was observed a handful of times. The chain employs TRBV7-8 and TRBJ2-1; possible D gene TRBD2, 6 bases. This CDR3 is 16 amino acids long. The ends were cut back, 1 base at V and 0 bases at J, with 10 bases in the middle. Germline CDR1 and CDR2: SGHVS and FQNEAQ. The CDR3 protein is CASSLERASSYNEQFF. DNA of the CDR3: TGTGCCAGCAGCTTAGAGCGGGCGAGCTCCTACAATGAGCAGTTCTTC.

This clone was counted a few times. J is TRBJ1-1 and V is TRBV2; maybe TRBD1 (6 bases). Between the trimmed V and J ends, which lost 6 bases and 5 bases, there was a span of 16 bases. Germline CDR1 SNHLY, CDR2 FYNNEI. This CDR3 spans 14 amino acids. The chain's CDR3 is CASRVQDRGTEAFF. The CDR3, as DNA: TGTGCCAGCAGGGTCCAGGACAGAGGGACTGAAGCTTTCTTT. The entire variable domain, with the rest obtained from reference TRBV2 and TRBJ1-1, is as follows: EPEVTQTPSHQVTQMGQEVILRCVPISNHLYFYWYRQILGQKVEFLVSFYNNEISEKSEIFDDQFSVERPDGSNFTLKIRSTKLEDSAMYFCASRVQDRGTEAFFGQGTRLTVV.

The chain carries TRBV4-2 and TRBJ2-1; 8 bases agree with TRBD1. CDR3 length equals 17 residues. Germline loops: CDR1 LGHNA, CDR2 YNFKEQ. Unmatched junction bases numbered 11, after V lost 0 bases and J lost 7 bases. CDR3 loop: CASSQDAALQGVNEQFF. CDR3 coding DNA: TGTGCCAGCAGCCAAGATGCAGCATTACAGGGGGTAAATGAGCAGTTCTTC.

This clone was picked up a small number of times. This chain links TRBV7-9 with TRBJ2-7; maybe TRBD1 (5 bases). CDR1 is SEHNR, CDR2 FQNEAQ, per germline (reference sequence). Trimming removed 5 bases at V and 0 bases at J, with 14 bases between. This CDR3 region has 15 residues. This CDR3 reads CASSIQGRVSYEQYF. CDR3 nucleotide sequence: TGTGCCAGCAGCATCCAGGGTAGGGTCTCCTACGAGCAGTACTTC.

The genes are TRBV7-2 and TRBJ2-1; 9 bases line up with TRBD1. The CDR3 contains 16 residues. CDR1 and CDR2 from the germline V gene are SGHTA and FQGNSA. The trim removed 5 bases at V and 13 bases at J, leaving 18 bases unmatched. The DNA of the CDR3 is TGTGCCAGCAGCCTATCGAGTGGGACAGGGCGAATTGATCAGTTCTTC. It encodes CASSLSSGTGRIDQFF.

This clone was seen only a few times. J is TRBJ2-1 and V is TRBV6-8; D might be TRBD2 (6 bases). Looked up from germline, CDR1 is MNHGY and CDR2 is SAAAGT. There are 15 residues in the CDR3. The ends were cut back, 0 bases at V and 6 bases at J, with 12 bases in the middle. CDR3 nucleotides: TGTGCCAGCAGTTACTCTAGCGGAGGGAGCAATGAGCAGTTCTTC. The encoded protein is CASSYSSGGSNEQFF.

The chain joins TRBV12-5 to TRBJ1-1; D gene unclear. Germline-derived CDR1 and CDR2 are LGHNT and FRNRAP. Trimming shortened V by 0 bases and J by 2 bases, and 22 bases separated the two germline ends. The CDR3 consists of 19 residues. CDR3 nucleotide sequence: TGTGCTAGTGGTTTGGTACGTGGAGGACCGGGTTTTGGTAACACTGAAGCTTTCTTT. Residues: CASGLVRGGPGFGNTEAFF.

The chain combines TRBV7-2 with TRBJ2-7; 10 bases match TRBD2. V dropped 5 bases and J dropped 1; count of bases not matched to a gene: 11. Per the germline V gene, CDR1 is SGHTA and CDR2 is FQGNSA. The CDR3 has 17 amino acids. CDR3 loop: CASSKNPGAGGSYEQYF. Here the CDR3 DNA reads TGTGCCAGCAGCAAAAACCCGGGAGCGGGGGGGTCCTACGAGCAGTACTTC.

The rearrangement links TRBV9 to TRBJ2-5; TRBD1 matches 9 bases. The CDR3 length is 19 residues. V dropped 3 bases and J dropped 2; count of bases not matched to a gene: 17. CDR1 is SGDLS and CDR2 is YYNGEE in the germline V gene. The CDR3 DNA reads TGTGCCAGCAGCGAATACCATGAATTACAGGGGGCCTATCAAGAGACCCAGTACTTC. Translated, it gives CASSEYHELQGAYQETQYF.

The rearrangement links TRBV7-3 to TRBJ1-2, with 8 bases aligning to TRBD1. The CDR3 runs to 14 residues. V trimming: 3 bases; J trimming: 4 bases; junction bases outside the gene matches: 4. CDR1 SGHTA and CDR2 FQGTGA come from the germline V gene. CDR3 in amino acids: CASSFDRGAYGYTF. Here the CDR3 DNA reads TGTGCCAGCAGCTTCGACAGGGGAGCCTATGGCTACACCTTC.